The 10 T cell receptor beta chains reported below all come from one sample, sequenced in a study of shared clonotypes between healthy human individuals. Sequencing was performed with immunoSEQ multiplex PCR; in TCRdb, only in-frame clones are kept and a portion is missing. Of approximately 1.5 million clones in the sample, 98% were seen once. The specimen was naive CD4+ T cells sorted from blood. As to subset: CD45RA+ positively selected. These receptors were taken from a young man in good health.

On this clone: Other DNA variants within this sample encode the same CDR3. The CDR3 here is CASSLVRGNYEQYF. CDR3 sequence (DNA): TGCGCCAGCAGCTTGGTCAGGGGGAATTACGAGCAGTACTTC. The chain has TRBV5-1 and TRBJ2-7; 7 bases match TRBD1. With V trimmed by 0 bases and J by 4 bases, 4 bases remained unmatched. The CDR3 loop spans 14 amino acids. Germline V CDR1 and CDR2: SGHRS, YFSETQ.

This clone is a singleton in its sample. The chain carries TRBV19 and TRBJ2-1, with D uncertain. The CDR3 spans 16 residues. Per germline, CDR1 LNHDA and CDR2 SQIVND (reference sequence). Trimming took 3 bases from V and 6 from J, leaving 18 bases between them. The CDR3 sequence is CASSIGVGYVSNEQFF. In nucleotides, the CDR3 is TGTGCCAGTAGTATTGGGGTGGGCTATGTATCCAATGAGCAGTTCTTC.

Comment on this clone: The identical CDR3 is also encoded by other nucleotide sequences in the sample. The CDR3 nucleotides read TGCGCCAGCAGCCGAGGGAACACTGAAGCTTTCTTT. It encodes CASSRGNTEAFF. The rearrangement joins TRBV5-1 to TRBJ1-1; no reliable D call. The CDR3 is 12 residues long. CDR1 is SGHRS and CDR2 is YFSETQ in the germline V gene. V dropped 4 bases and J dropped 1 base, with 5 bases sitting between them.

The V call is TRBV5-1, the J call TRBJ2-4; no clear D. V gave up 2 bases and J gave up 1 base, with 10 bases separating them. Per the germline V gene, CDR1 is SGHRS and CDR2 is YFSETQ. This CDR3 spans 15 amino acids. The DNA of the CDR3 is TGCGCCAGCAGCTTAGTATCGGGCGCCAAAAACATTCAGTACTTC. Its translation: CASSLVSGAKNIQYF.

Turning to this clone: In the same sample, other DNA sequences code for this CDR3. This rearrangement joins TRBV29-1 to TRBJ2-7; TRBD2 aligns across 9 bases. The germline V gene encodes CDR1 SQVTM and CDR2 ANQGSEA. There are 12 residues in the CDR3. V shed 6 bases, J shed 1 base, and the junction held 1 base outside the gene matches. The CDR3 protein is CSVLAGSYEQYF. CDR3 nucleotides: TGCAGCGTCCTAGCGGGGTCCTACGAGCAGTACTTC.

This clone was seen a single time. The V call is TRBV28, the J call TRBJ1-2; 8 bases match TRBD1. The CDR3 extends over 16 amino acids. With 2 bases clipped from V and 4 bases from J, the junction kept 9 bases outside the gene matches. The germline V gene encodes CDR1 MDHEN and CDR2 SYDVKM. CDR3 in amino acids: CASSLLNRGASYGYTF. CDR3 bases: TGTGCCAGCAGTTTACTCAACAGGGGGGCGAGCTATGGCTACACCTTC.

The rearrangement joins TRBV5-1 to TRBJ2-7; 8 nucleotides match TRBD2. The CDR3 has 15 residues. CDR1 SGHRS and CDR2 YFSETQ come from the germline V gene. Germline trimming cut 7 bases from V and 3 bases from J; bases unmatched to any gene: 12. The CDR3 coding sequence is TGCGCCAGCCAGATGGGAGCGGGAGAAAACTACGAGCAGTACTTC. Translating gives CASQMGAGENYEQYF.

The genes are TRBV10-1 and TRBJ2-1; 10 bases map to TRBD1. This CDR3 spans 15 amino acids. Trimming removed 2 bases from V and 9 bases from J; junction bases left unmatched: 7. The germline gives CDR1 WNHNN, CDR2 SYGVQD (reference sequence). CDR3: CASSEGTGAIGEQFF. In nucleotides, the CDR3 is TGCGCCAGCAGTGAGGGGACAGGGGCGATCGGTGAGCAGTTCTTC.

The V gene is TRBV5-4, the J gene TRBJ1-2, with 9 positions matching TRBD1. There are 15 residues in the CDR3. The germline V gene has CDR1 SGHNT and CDR2 YYREEE (reference sequence). Trimming took 4 bases from V and 7 from J; bases not matched to a gene: 11. The CDR3 DNA sequence: TGTGCCAGCAGCCAAAAATCGGGGACAGGGCTTGGCTACACCTTC. Its protein is CASSQKSGTGLGYTF.

To note about this clone: This same CDR3 is encoded by further DNA sequences in the sample. The chain recombines TRBV9 with TRBJ2-1, with 8 bases identical to TRBD1. Germline CDR1 and CDR2: SGDLS and YYNGEE. The CDR3 has 15 amino acids. Trimming cost V 3 bases and J 1 base; bases outside gene matches: 3. The DNA of the CDR3 is TGTGCCAGCAGCGCGACAGGGGTTTCCTACAATGAGCAGTTCTTC. Translating gives CASSATGVSYNEQFF.